This T cell receptor beta chain was sequenced for a study of blood T cell repertoires in COVID-19. The data were produced by immunoSEQ multiplex PCR, yet TCRdb's version contains in-frame clones alone and is incomplete. The table has approximately 200,000 clones, about 81% seen once. The CDR3 spans 15 residues. Trimming left V 1 base short and J 7 bases short, with 11 bases between. Germline V lookup: CDR1 LNHNV, CDR2 YYDKDF (reference sequence). The sample comprised PBMCs or T cells enriched from blood (not recorded which). This receptor was obtained from a man aged 35 to 55 who had recovered from COVID-19. This chain links TRBV15 with TRBJ1-6, with TRBD1 as a possible D gene (5 bases). The CDR3: CATSRVGGVNSPLHF. The CDR3 bases are TGTGCCACCAGCAGAGTTGGGGGGGTAAATTCACCCCTCCACTTT. The full variable domain, its missing parts supplied by reference TRBV15 and TRBJ1-6, is DAMVIQNPRYQVTQFGKPVTLSCSQTLNHNVMYWYQQKSSQAPKLLFHYYDKDFNNEADTPDNFQSRRPNTSFCFLDIRSPGLGDTAMYLCATSRVGGVNSPLHFGNGTRLTVT.